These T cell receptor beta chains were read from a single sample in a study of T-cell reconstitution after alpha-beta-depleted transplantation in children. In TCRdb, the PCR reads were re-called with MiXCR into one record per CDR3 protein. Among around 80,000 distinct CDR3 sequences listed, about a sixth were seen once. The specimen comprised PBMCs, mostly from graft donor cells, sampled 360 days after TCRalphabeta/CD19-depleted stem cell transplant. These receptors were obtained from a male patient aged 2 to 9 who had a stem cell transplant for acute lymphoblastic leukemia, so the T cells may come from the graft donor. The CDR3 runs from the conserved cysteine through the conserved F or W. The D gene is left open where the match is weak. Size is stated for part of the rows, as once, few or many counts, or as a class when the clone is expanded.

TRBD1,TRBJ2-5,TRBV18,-,CASSPQGTGGETQYF,TGTGCCAGCTCACCACAAGGGACAGGGGGAGAGACCCAGTACTTC
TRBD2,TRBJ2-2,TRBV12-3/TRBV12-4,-,CASSRPTSGRTGGELFF,TGTGCCAGCAGCCGTCCGACTAGCGGGAGGACGGGCGGGGAGCTGTTTTTT
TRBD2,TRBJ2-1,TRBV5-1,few,CASSLTSGRRNEQFF,TGCGCCAGCAGCCTGACTAGCGGGAGGCGCAATGAGCAGTTCTTC
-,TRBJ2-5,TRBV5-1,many,CASSLGSRETQYF,TGCGCCAGCAGCTTGGGGTCACGAGAGACCCAGTACTTC
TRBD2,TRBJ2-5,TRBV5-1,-,CASSPRSGAKETQYF,TGCGCCAGCAGCCCGCGGAGCGGGGCTAAAGAGACCCAGTACTTC
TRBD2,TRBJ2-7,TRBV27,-,CARGGLGYEQYF,TGTGCCAGAGGGGGACTAGGCTACGAGCAGTACTTC
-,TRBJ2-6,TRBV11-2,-,CASSLRAGVGSGANVLTF,TGTGCCAGCAGCTTAAGGGCAGGGGTTGGCTCTGGGGCCAACGTCCTGACTTTC
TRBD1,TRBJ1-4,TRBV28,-,CASSLGRGTGKEKLFF,TGTGCCAGCAGTTTAGGACGAGGGACAGGGAAGGAAAAACTGTTTTTT
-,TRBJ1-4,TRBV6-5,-,CASSHQGNSVRKLFF,TGTGCCAGCAGTCACCAGGGCAACAGCGTTCGGAAACTGTTTTTT
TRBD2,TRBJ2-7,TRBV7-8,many,CASSLPQLAGGPYEQYF,TGTGCCAGCAGCTTACCCCAGCTAGCGGGAGGACCCTACGAGCAGTACTTC
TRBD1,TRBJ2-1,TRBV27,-,CASSSRTGSNEQFF,TGTGCCAGCAGTTCCCGGACAGGGAGCAATGAGCAGTTCTTC
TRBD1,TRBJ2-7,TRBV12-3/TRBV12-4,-,CASSYSGQLYEQYF,TGTGCCAGCAGTTACTCGGGACAGTTGTACGAGCAGTACTTC
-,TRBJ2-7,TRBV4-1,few,CASSQVRGNEQYF,TGCGCCAGCAGCCAAGTCAGGGGCAACGAGCAGTACTTC
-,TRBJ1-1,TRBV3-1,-,CASSQGDSEAFF,TGTGCCAGCAGCCAAGGAGACAGTGAAGCTTTCTTT
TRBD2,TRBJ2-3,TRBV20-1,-,CSASLLAGADTQYF,TGCAGTGCTAGCCTTCTAGCGGGAGCAGATACGCAGTATTTT
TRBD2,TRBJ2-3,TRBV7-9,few,CASSLVGTSGITDTQYF,TGTGCCAGCAGCTTAGTGGGGACTAGCGGGATCACAGATACGCAGTATTTT
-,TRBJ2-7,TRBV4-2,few,CASSQGLNSYEQYF,TGTGCCAGCAGCCAAGGACTCAACTCCTACGAGCAGTACTTC
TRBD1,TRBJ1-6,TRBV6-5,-,CASSFRGLNSPLHF,TGTGCCAGCAGTTTCAGGGGGCTTAATTCACCCCTCCACTTT
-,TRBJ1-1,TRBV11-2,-,CASSLTLVTEAFF,TGTGCCAGCAGCCTTACACTGGTCACTGAAGCTTTCTTT
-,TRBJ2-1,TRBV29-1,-,CSGVGGLKGNEQFF,TGCAGCGGGGTGGGGGGGCTAAAGGGCAATGAGCAGTTCTTC
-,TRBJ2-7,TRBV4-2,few,CASSRWAFDEQYF,TGTGCCAGCAGCCGTTGGGCCTTTGACGAGCAGTACTTC
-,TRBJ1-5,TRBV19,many,CASSISILEQPQHF,TGTGCCAGTAGTATTTCGATTTTGGAGCAGCCCCAGCATTTT
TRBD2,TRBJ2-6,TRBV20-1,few,CSAQTWGGSGANVLTF,TGCAGTGCCCAAACCTGGGGAGGGTCTGGGGCCAACGTCCTGACTTTC
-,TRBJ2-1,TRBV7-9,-,CASSGTGSF,TGTGCCAGCAGCGGTACGGGATCCTTC
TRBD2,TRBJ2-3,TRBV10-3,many,CAIKPSGTFTDTQYF,TGTGCCATCAAACCTAGCGGCACTTTCACAGATACGCAGTATTTT
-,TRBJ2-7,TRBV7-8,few,CASSFGGITYEQYF,TGTGCCAGCAGCTTTGGGGGGATTACCTACGAGCAGTACTTC
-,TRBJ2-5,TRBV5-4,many,CASSQGETQYF,TGTGCCAGCAGCCAGGGGGAGACCCAGTACTTC
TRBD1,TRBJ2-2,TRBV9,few,CASSAKTGFYPGELFF,TGTGCCAGCAGCGCAAAGACAGGGTTCTACCCCGGGGAGCTGTTTTTT
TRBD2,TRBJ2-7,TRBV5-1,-,CASRGGSSGEQYF,TGCGCCAGCAGGGGCGGGAGCTCGGGTGAGCAGTACTTC
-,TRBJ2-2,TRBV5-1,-,CASSLAGFGELFF,TGCGCCAGCAGCTTGGCCGGGTTCGGGGAGCTGTTTTTT
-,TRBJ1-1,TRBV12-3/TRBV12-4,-,CASSLATGMNTEAFF,TGTGCCAGCAGTTTAGCCACAGGGATGAACACTGAAGCTTTCTTT
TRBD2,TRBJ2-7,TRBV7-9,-,CASSLVMLAGDYEQYF,TGTGCCAGCAGCTTAGTGATGTTAGCGGGAGACTACGAGCAGTACTTC
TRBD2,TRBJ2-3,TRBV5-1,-,CASSLFSGSADTQYF,TGCGCCAGCAGCTTGTTTAGCGGGAGCGCAGATACGCAGTATTTT
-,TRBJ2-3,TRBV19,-,CASSIWAREDTQYF,TGTGCCAGTAGTATCTGGGCACGGGAGGATACGCAGTATTTT
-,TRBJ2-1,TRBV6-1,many,CASSERWDEQFF,TGTGCCAGCAGTGAAAGGTGGGATGAGCAGTTCTTC
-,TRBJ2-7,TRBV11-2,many,CASSLGLSSYEQYF,TGTGCCAGCAGCTTGGGGCTTAGCTCCTACGAGCAGTACTTC
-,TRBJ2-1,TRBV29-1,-,CSAERGSSYNEQFF,TGCAGCGCTGAACGCGGAAGCTCCTACAATGAGCAGTTCTTC
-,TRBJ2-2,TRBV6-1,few,CATNSFFSTGELFF,TGTGCCACCAACTCCTTCTTTAGCACCGGGGAGCTGTTTTTT
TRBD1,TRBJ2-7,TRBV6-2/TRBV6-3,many,CASLTGAGTNEQYF,TGTGCCAGCCTGACAGGGGCGGGGACGAACGAGCAGTACTTC
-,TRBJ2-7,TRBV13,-,CASSFGLLTYEQYF,TGTGCCAGCAGCTTTGGACTTTTAACCTACGAGCAGTACTTC
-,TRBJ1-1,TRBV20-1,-,CSATQWGGVNTEAFF,TGCAGTGCTACCCAATGGGGGGGCGTAAACACTGAAGCTTTCTTT
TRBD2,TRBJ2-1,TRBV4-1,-,CASSQEWGLARSLGNEQFF,TGCGCCAGCAGCCAAGAGTGGGGACTAGCGAGGAGCCTCGGCAATGAGCAGTTCTTC
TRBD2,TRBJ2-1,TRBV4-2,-,CASSQASGLAYNEQFF,TGTGCCAGCAGCCAAGCTTCAGGACTAGCCTACAATGAGCAGTTCTTC
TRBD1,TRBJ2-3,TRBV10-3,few,CAIRKQGNTDTQYF,TGTGCCATCAGGAAACAGGGGAACACAGATACGCAGTATTTT
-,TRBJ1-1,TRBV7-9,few,CASSFRVNTEAFF,TGTGCCAGCAGCTTCAGGGTGAACACTGAAGCTTTCTTT
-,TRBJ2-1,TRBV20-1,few,CSAELGFYNEQFF,TGCAGTGCTGAACTAGGCTTCTACAATGAGCAGTTCTTC
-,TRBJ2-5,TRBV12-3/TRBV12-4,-,CASSFWEQETQYF,TGTGCCAGCAGTTTTTGGGAACAAGAGACCCAGTACTTC
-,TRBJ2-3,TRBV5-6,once,CASSLGPYIGQSQRDTQYF,TGTGCCAGCAGCTTGGGGCCCTACATCGGACAGAGCCAGAGGGATACGCAGTATTTT
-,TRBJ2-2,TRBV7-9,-,CASSLRRAPGTGELFF,TGTGCCAGCAGCTTAAGAAGGGCGCCGGGGACCGGGGAGCTGTTTTTT
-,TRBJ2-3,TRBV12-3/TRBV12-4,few,CASSLLAGWGTDTQYF,TGTGCCAGCAGTTTGCTGGCGGGATGGGGCACAGATACGCAGTATTTT
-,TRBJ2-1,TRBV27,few,CASSWAFGNEQFF,TGTGCCAGCTCCTGGGCTTTCGGGAATGAGCAGTTCTTC
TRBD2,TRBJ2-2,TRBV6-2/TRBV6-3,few,CASCLTSAPTGELFF,TGTGCCAGCTGCCTGACTAGCGCTCCCACCGGGGAGCTGTTTTTT
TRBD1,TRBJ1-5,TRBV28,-,CASRPGTGNQPQHF,TGTGCCAGCAGACCCGGGACAGGCAATCAGCCCCAGCATTTT
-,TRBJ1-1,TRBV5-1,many,CASSLSTGLTEAFF,TGCGCCAGCAGCTTATCTACAGGGCTCACTGAAGCTTTCTTT
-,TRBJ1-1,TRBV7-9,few,CASRGTEAFF,TGTGCCAGCAGAGGGACTGAAGCTTTCTTT
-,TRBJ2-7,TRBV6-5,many,CASSYSGSVGSYEQYF,TGTGCCAGCAGTTACTCGGGGTCGGTAGGCTCCTACGAGCAGTACTTC